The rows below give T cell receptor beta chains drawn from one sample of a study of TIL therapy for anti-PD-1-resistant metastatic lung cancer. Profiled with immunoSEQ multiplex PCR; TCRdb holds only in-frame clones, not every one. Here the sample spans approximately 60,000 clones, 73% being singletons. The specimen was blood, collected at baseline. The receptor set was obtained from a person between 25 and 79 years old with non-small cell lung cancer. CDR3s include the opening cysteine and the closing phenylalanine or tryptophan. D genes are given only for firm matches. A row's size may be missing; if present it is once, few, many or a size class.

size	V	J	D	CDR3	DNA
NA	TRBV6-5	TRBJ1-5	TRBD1	CASSYQQGAGPQHF	TGTGCCAGCAGTTACCAACAGGGGGCAGGGCCCCAGCATTTT
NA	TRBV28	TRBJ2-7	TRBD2	CASSLQTSGSLYEQYF	TGTGCCAGCAGTTTGCAAACTAGCGGGAGTTTATACGAGCAGTACTTC
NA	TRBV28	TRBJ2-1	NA	CASSLSYNEQFF	TGTGCCAGCAGTTTGTCCTACAATGAGCAGTTCTTC
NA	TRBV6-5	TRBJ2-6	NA	CASRNRAGANVLTF	TGTGCCAGCAGGAACAGGGCTGGGGCCAACGTCCTGACTTTC
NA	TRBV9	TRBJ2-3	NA	CASALGGDTQYF	TGTGCCAGCGCGTTGGGGGGAGATACGCAGTATTTT
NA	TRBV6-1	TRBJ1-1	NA	CASSEFPGLNTEAFF	TGTGCCAGCAGTGAATTCCCAGGTTTGAACACTGAAGCTTTCTTT
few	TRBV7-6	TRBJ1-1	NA	CASSLIAVNTEAFF	TGTGCCAGCAGCTTAATCGCCGTTAACACTGAAGCTTTCTTT
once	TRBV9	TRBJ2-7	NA	CASSASGGIYEQYF	TGTGCCAGCAGCGCCTCAGGAGGAATTTACGAGCAGTACTTC
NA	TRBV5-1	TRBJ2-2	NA	CASSLGSANTGELFF	TGCGCCAGCAGCTTGGGATCTGCCAACACCGGGGAGCTGTTTTTT
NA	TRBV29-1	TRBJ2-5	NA	CSVEGAGDEQYF	TGCAGCGTTGAAGGGGCAGGGGATGAGCAGTACTTC
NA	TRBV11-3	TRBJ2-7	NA	CASSSPGRTGEQYF	TGTGCCAGCAGCTCTCCGGGACGGACTGGCGAGCAGTACTTC
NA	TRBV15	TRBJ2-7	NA	CATSRFPTGGSYEQYF	TGTGCCACCAGCAGGTTCCCGACAGGAGGCTCCTACGAGCAGTACTTC
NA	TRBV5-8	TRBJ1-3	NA	CASSLLRVSSGNTIYF	TGTGCCAGCAGCTTGTTGCGGGTTAGCTCTGGAAACACCATATATTTT
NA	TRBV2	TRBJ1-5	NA	CASSSGYSNQPQHF	TGTGCCAGCTCATCGGGATATAGCAATCAGCCCCAGCATTTT
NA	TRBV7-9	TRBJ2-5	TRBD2	CASSLAERGQETQYF	TGTGCCAGCAGCTTAGCTGAGCGGGGGCAAGAGACCCAGTACTTC
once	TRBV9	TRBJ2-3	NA	CASSVGDGYRTDTQYF	TGTGCCAGCAGCGTAGGAGACGGTTACCGCACAGATACGCAGTATTTT
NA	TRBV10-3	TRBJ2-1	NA	CAISATGRGSYNEQFF	TGTGCCATCAGTGCGACAGGGAGGGGCTCCTACAATGAGCAGTTCTTC
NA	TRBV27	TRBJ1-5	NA	CATSEGGTQPQHF	TGTGCCACCTCCGAAGGGGGGACTCAGCCCCAGCATTTT
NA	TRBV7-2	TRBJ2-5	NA	CASSSNGQPETQYF	TGTGCCAGCAGCTCAAACGGGCAGCCGGAGACCCAGTACTTC
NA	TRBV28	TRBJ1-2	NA	CASSSSQGGYTF	TGTGCCAGCAGTTCTTCCCAGGGAGGCTACACCTTC
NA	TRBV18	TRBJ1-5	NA	CASSPGSKQPQHF	TGTGCCAGCTCACCTGGGAGTAAACAGCCCCAGCATTTT
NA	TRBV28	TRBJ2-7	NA	CASRSGQSYEQYF	TGTGCCAGCAGAAGCGGCCAGTCCTACGAGCAGTACTTC
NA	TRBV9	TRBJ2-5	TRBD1	CASSAGGTGHQETQYF	TGTGCCAGCAGCGCCGGAGGGACAGGGCACCAAGAGACCCAGTACTTC
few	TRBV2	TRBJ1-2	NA	CASREAAGVKGYTF	TGTGCCAGCAGGGAGGCGGCAGGGGTAAAGGGCTACACCTTC
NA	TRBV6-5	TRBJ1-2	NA	CASSFFGFGQSGYTF	TGTGCCAGCAGTTTCTTCGGATTCGGGCAGAGTGGCTACACCTTC
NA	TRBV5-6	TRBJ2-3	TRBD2	CASSFLAGGPNTQYF	TGTGCCAGCAGCTTCTTAGCGGGAGGGCCAAATACGCAGTATTTT
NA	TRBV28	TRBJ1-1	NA	CASSFAGALGDTEAFF	TGTGCCAGCAGTTTCGCGGGGGCTCTGGGGGACACTGAAGCTTTCTTT
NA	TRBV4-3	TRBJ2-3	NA	CASSRGDQGDTQYF	TGCGCCAGCAGCCGGGGGGATCAGGGAGATACGCAGTATTTT
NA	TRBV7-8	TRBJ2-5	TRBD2	CASSLERVWTSGRETQYF	TGTGCCAGCAGCTTAGAGAGGGTTTGGACTAGCGGGAGAGAGACCCAGTACTTC
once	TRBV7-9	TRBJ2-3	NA	CASRYGRRGGTDTQYF	TGTGCCAGCAGATACGGGAGAAGGGGGGGCACAGATACGCAGTATTTT
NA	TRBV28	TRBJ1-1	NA	CASRSGGAEAFF	TGTGCCAGCAGGTCCGGGGGCGCTGAAGCTTTCTTT
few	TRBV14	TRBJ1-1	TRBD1	CASSGQANTEAFF	TGTGCCAGCTCCGGACAGGCCAACACTGAAGCTTTCTTT
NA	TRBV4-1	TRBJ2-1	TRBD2	CASSQEEVAGGPSNEQFF	TGCGCCAGCAGCCAAGAAGAAGTAGCGGGAGGGCCTAGCAATGAGCAGTTCTTC
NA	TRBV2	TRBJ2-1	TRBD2	CAGRTSYNEQFF	TGTGCCGGAAGGACTAGCTACAATGAGCAGTTCTTC
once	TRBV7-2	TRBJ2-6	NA	CASSLVVRGSGANVLTF	TGTGCCAGCAGCTTAGTCGTCAGGGGCTCTGGGGCCAACGTCCTGACTTTC
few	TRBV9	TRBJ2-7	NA	CASSVGGASSYEQYF	TGTGCCAGCAGCGTAGGCGGGGCGAGCTCCTACGAGCAGTACTTC
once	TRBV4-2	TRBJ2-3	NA	CASSLEGGRLTDTQYF	TGTGCCAGCAGCCTCGAGGGAGGTCGTCTGACAGATACGCAGTATTTT
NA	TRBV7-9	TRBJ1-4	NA	CASSLVLGENEKLFF	TGTGCCAGCAGCTTAGTCTTGGGGGAGAATGAAAAACTGTTTTTT
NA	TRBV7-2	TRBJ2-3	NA	CASSLMADTQYF	TGTGCCAGCAGCTTAATGGCAGATACGCAGTATTTT
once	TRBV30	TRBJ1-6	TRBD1	CAWDRVNSPLHF	TGTGCCTGGGACAGGGTAAATTCACCCCTCCACTTT
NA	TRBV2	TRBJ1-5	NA	CASSPGLSNQPQHF	TGTGCCAGCAGTCCAGGGTTGAGCAATCAGCCCCAGCATTTT
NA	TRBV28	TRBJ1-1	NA	CASSPLRISLTSKNTEAFF	TGTGCCAGCAGTCCTCTGCGAATTTCCCTGACATCGAAGAACACTGAAGCTTTCTTT
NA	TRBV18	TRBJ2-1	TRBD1	CASSPPTGPRQFF	TGTGCCAGCTCACCTCCGACAGGGCCCCGGCAGTTCTTC
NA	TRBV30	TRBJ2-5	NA	CAWTWGSSQDETQYF	TGTGCCTGGACGTGGGGGAGTAGCCAGGACGAGACCCAGTACTTC
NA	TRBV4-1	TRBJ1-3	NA	CASSQGGRGSRNTIYF	TGCGCCAGCAGCCAAGGAGGAAGGGGCTCTAGAAACACCATATATTTT
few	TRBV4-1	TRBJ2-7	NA	CASSQVPRSYEQYF	TGCGCCAGCAGCCAAGTTCCGCGATCCTACGAGCAGTACTTC
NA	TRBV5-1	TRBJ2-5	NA	CASSSGRSTETQYF	TGCGCCAGCAGCTCTGGACGGTCGACAGAGACCCAGTACTTC
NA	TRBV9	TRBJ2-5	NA	CASSVVGGGETQYF	TGTGCCAGCAGCGTAGTAGGGGGAGGGGAGACCCAGTACTTC
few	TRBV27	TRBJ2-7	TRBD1	CASSWGQRSYEQYF	TGTGCCAGCAGTTGGGGACAGCGAAGCTACGAGCAGTACTTC
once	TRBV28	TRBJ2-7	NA	CASSRDMIYEQYF	TGTGCCAGCAGTAGGGACATGATTTACGAGCAGTACTTC
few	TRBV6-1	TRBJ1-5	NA	CASSETDSNQPQHF	TGTGCCAGCAGTGAGACCGATAGCAATCAGCCCCAGCATTTT
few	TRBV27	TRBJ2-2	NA	CASSLEGQTGELFF	TGTGCCAGCAGCCTTGAAGGACAGACCGGGGAGCTGTTTTTT